This T cell receptor (beta chain) stems from a study of beta chain features in type 1 diabetes. Findings and caveats of the study: Type 1 diabetes patients had TCRB CDR3s that were shorter (moderately but significantly so) in all four CD4+ subsets.

Every bit of the isolated RNA underwent reverse transcription, so sequencing read expressed TCRB transcripts. Clones were sequenced by immunoSEQ multiplex PCR, and TCRdb holds only the in-frame ones, with some missing. The sample consists of around 14,000 clones, 76% of them appearing once. V was shortened by 7 bases and J by 8 bases, with 18 bases between the two germline ends. This CDR3 has 14 amino acids. Per the germline V gene, CDR1 is SNHLY and CDR2 is FYNNEI. In regard to this clone: Its target is not known.

The sequence was collected from a woman in her late teens or twenties with type 1 diabetes. The J gene is TRBJ2-4, the V gene TRBV2; the D gene is possibly TRBD1 (6 bases). Sequenced input: stem cell memory CD4+ T cells from blood. CDR3 loop: CASNAGDSRDIQYF. In DNA, the CDR3 is TGTGCCAGCAACGCAGGGGATAGCAGAGACATTCAGTACTTC.